This T cell receptor beta chain was observed in a study of identical twins. Study-level findings and limits: In zero-insertion analyses, partial confounding could arise from invariant MAIT and iNKT cells. Insertions were reduced in abundant cord blood beta clonotypes but not in memory repertoires.

All donors comprised healthy Caucasians. Per the germline V gene, CDR1 is MGHDK and CDR2 is SYGVNS. This CDR3 is built from 13 residues. V gave up 5 bases and J gave up 9 bases; unmatched junction bases: 6. A universal primer site was added by template switching, and unique molecular identifiers were carried by the cDNA. One entry per CDR3 protein, called by TCRdb with MiXCR from the 5' RACE reads. The sample contains nearly 650,000 distinct CDR3 sequences, 7.1% of which appear only once. Ten or more counts support this clonotype. Its antigen is not known. These records were also assigned to another study, of yellow fever vaccine responses in identical twins.

The source of this sequence is a woman between 18 and 30 years old in good health. The rearrangement uses TRBV25-1 and TRBJ2-1; the match to TRBD1 covers 8 bases. Sequenced material: PBMCs. The CDR3 nucleotides read TGTGCCAGCAGTTGGCAGGGGGCTGCTGAGCAGTTCTTC. Residues: CASSWQGAAEQFF.